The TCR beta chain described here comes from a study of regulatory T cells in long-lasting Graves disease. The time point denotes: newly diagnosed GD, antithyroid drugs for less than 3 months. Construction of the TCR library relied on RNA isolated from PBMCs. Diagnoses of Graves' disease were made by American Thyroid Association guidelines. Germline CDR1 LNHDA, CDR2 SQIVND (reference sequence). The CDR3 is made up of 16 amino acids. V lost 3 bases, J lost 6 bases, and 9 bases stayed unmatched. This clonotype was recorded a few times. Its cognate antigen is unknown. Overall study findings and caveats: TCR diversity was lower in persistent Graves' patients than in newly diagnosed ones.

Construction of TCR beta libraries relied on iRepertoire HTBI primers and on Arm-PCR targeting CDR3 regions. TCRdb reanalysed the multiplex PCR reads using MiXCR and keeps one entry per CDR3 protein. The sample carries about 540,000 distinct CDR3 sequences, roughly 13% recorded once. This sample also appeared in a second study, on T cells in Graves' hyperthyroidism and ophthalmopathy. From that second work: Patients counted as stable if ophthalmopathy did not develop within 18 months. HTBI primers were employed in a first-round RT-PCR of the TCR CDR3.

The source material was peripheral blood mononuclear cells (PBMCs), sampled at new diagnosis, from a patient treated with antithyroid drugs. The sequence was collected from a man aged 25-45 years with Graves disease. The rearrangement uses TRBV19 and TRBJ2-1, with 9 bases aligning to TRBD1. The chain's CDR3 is CASSIPQTGGVNEQFF. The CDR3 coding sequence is TGTGCCAGTAGTATTCCCCAGACAGGGGGTGTCAATGAGCAGTTCTTC.